This TCR beta chain was found in a study of blood T cell repertoires in COVID-19. Study-wide background: From the United States, Italy and Spain came samples of acute and convalescent COVID-19.

The repertoire was sequenced with immunoSEQ multiplex PCR; TCRdb's copy has only in-frame clones and lacks some. Of around 300,000 clones listed, roughly 87% are singletons. The V gene's germline CDR1 is KGHSH and CDR2 LQKENI. The CDR3 extends over 15 amino acids. The J segment lost 6 bases and the V segment lost 4 bases, leaving 3 bases of the junction unmatched. The sequenced material came from peripheral blood. The receptor's source is a man aged 18 to 30 with active or convalescent COVID-19. The V gene is TRBV18, the J gene TRBJ2-1, with 13 bases that match TRBD2. The CDR3 region has the DNA TGTGCCAGCTCACTACTAGCGGGGGGGACCAATGAGCAGTTCTTC. The encoded protein is CASSLLAGGTNEQFF.